This T cell receptor beta chain derives from a study of early T cells in non-severe SARS-CoV-2 infection. Study overall: Chains stayed unpaired after sequencing of bulk RNA from unsorted whole blood. Findings of the study overall: Lookups in VDJdb leaned toward anti-spike CD8 responses and missed private and CD4 specificities.

Turning to this clonotype: The antigen is not known.

TCRdb called the 5' RACE reads again in MiXCR, with one record for every CDR3 protein. The sample shows tens of thousands of distinct CDR3 sequences, around 9% of them seen only once. Sequencing was done on a sample of whole blood. This TCR was sampled from an adult who was a healthcare worker with PCR-confirmed SARS-CoV-2 infection or an uninfected control (not recorded which).

CDR3 sequence (DNA): TGTGCCAGTCGGGACAGGGGCAATCAGCCCCAGCATTTT. Its translation: CASRDRGNQPQHF. The V and J genes are TRBV19 and TRBJ1-5, with 9 bases aligning to TRBD1. The CDR3 contains 13 residues. J lost 2 bases, V lost 8 bases, and 1 base had no gene match. The germline V gene has CDR1 LNHDA and CDR2 SQIVND (reference sequence).